This T cell receptor beta chain was retrieved from a study of CD8 T cells in ankylosing spondylitis. This clonotype was seen a handful of times. Trimming stripped 4 bases from V and 4 bases from J, with 20 bases between. The CDR3 is 17 residues long. Germline values: CDR1 LGHDT, CDR2 YNNKEL (reference sequence). One entry per CDR3 protein results from TCRdb running MiXCR on the 5' RACE reads. Of 150,000 to 200,000 distinct CDR3 sequences in the sample, 10% to 15% are singletons; the top ten hold approximately 17%. V usage is TRBV3-1 and J usage is TRBJ2-1, with D maybe TRBD2 (6 bases). What was sequenced was blood, either unsorted or a sorted T cell fraction (not recorded which). This TCR was sampled from a male donor with ankylosing spondylitis or in good health (not recorded which). The CDR3 DNA sequence: TGTGCCAGCAGCCGGGAGAGGCCTTTACGGGGGTACAATGAGCAGTTCTTC. This translates into CASSRERPLRGYNEQFF.